The 19 T cell receptor beta chains below were found in one sample sequenced in a study of blood T cell repertoires in COVID-19. Generated by immunoSEQ multiplex PCR, the TCRdb table keeps only in-frame clones and is missing some. The sample holds approximately 140,000 clones, about 90% seen once. The material sequenced was peripheral blood. Receptors originate from a woman aged 55-75 years with acute or convalescent COVID-19.

V gene TRBV2 combines with J gene TRBJ1-5, with D uncertain. V gave up 2 bases and J gave up 7 bases, with 9 bases separating them. The germline gives CDR1 SNHLY, CDR2 FYNNEI. The CDR3 consists of 13 residues. CDR3 nucleotide sequence: TGTGCCAGCAGTGAAAGCTTCAAACAGCCCCAGCATTTT. This encodes CASSESFKQPQHF.

The rearrangement joins TRBV6-2 or TRBV6-3 to TRBJ1-2, with TRBD1 matching 8 bases. The CDR3 covers 16 residues. Trimming cost V 0 bases and J 1 base; bases outside gene matches: 4. The V gene's germline CDR1 is MNHEY and CDR2 SVGEGT. The CDR3 reads CASSYSRTGINYGYTF. CDR3 DNA sequence: TGTGCCAGCAGTTACTCGCGGACAGGGATTAACTATGGCTACACCTTC.

This chain uses TRBV18 with TRBJ1-3; the match to TRBD1 covers 7 bases. Germline lookup yields CDR1 KGHSH and CDR2 LQKENI. The CDR3 extends over 18 amino acids. The junction had 10 bases not matched to a gene; V was cut back by 2 bases and J by 0 bases. DNA for the CDR3: TGTGCCAGCTCACCAATTAGGGACAGCTACTTCTCTGGAAACACCATATATTTT. Amino acid sequence: CASSPIRDSYFSGNTIYF.

This clone appeared once. J is TRBJ1-1 and V is TRBV11-2; D not resolved. There are 18 residues in the CDR3. Trimming cost V 5 bases and J 1 base, with 23 bases left between them. Germline values: CDR1 SGHAT, CDR2 FQNNGV. CDR3 sequence (DNA): TGTGCCAGCAGCCCGCGGAGGGTAGCGGACTTTAAGAACACTGAAGCTTTCTTT. Amino acids: CASSPRRVADFKNTEAFF.

V is TRBV5-4 and J is TRBJ1-2; TRBD1 is a possible D gene (5 bases). Germline V gene sequence: CDR1 SGHNT, CDR2 YYREEE (reference sequence). Trimming pared 2 bases from V and 5 bases from J, leaving 13 bases between. The CDR3 extends over 14 amino acids. CDR3 nucleotide sequence: TGTGCCAGCAGCTTAGGAGGGGAAGGGTATGGCTACACCTTC. This codes for CASSLGGEGYGYTF.

The CDR3, as DNA: TGTGCCAGCTCACCACCGGGACAGAATACCTACGAGCAGTACTTC. This sequence encodes CASSPPGQNTYEQYF. The chain couples TRBV18 to TRBJ2-7; 7 bases fit TRBD1. Germline V lookup: CDR1 KGHSH, CDR2 LQKENI. V was clipped by 0 bases and J by 2 bases; unmatched bases: 4. This CDR3 contains 15 residues.

The chain joins TRBV6-5 to TRBJ1-1; no reliable D call. CDR3 length: 11 amino acids. V lost 3 bases, J lost 8 bases, and 7 bases lay in between. CDR1 MNHEY and CDR2 SVGAGI come from the germline V gene. CDR3 nucleotide sequence: TGTGCCAGCAGTTATGCTAAGGAAGCTTTCTTT. This gives the protein CASSYAKEAFF.

The J gene is TRBJ2-7, the V gene TRBV3-1 (or the pseudogene TRBV3-2); D remains ambiguous. The CDR3 is made up of 15 amino acids. Deletions cut 1 base from V and 0 bases from J, with 10 bases between. CDR1 LGHDT and CDR2 YNNKEL come from the germline V gene (reference sequence). DNA for the CDR3: TGTGCCAGCAGCCAAGGGCCATCATACTCCTACGAGCAGTACTTC. Its protein product is CASSQGPSYSYEQYF.

The genes are TRBV19 and TRBJ1-2; 7 bases fit TRBD1. Trimming at V came to 5 bases and at J to 7 bases, leaving 10 bases not matched to a gene. Germline lookup yields CDR1 LNHDA and CDR2 SQIVND (reference sequence). There are 14 residues in the CDR3. The CDR3 DNA reads as TGTGCCAGTAGTTTTCAGGGGGTATACTTTGGCTACACCTTC. Translated, it gives CASSFQGVYFGYTF. Full variable domain (remainder filled in from reference TRBV19 and TRBJ1-2): DGGITQSPKYLFRKEGQNVTLSCEQNLNHDAMYWYRQDPGQGLRLIYYSQIVNDFQKGDIAEGYSVSREKKESFPLTVTSAQKNPTAFYLCASSFQGVYFGYTFGSGTRLTVV.

The chain employs TRBV11-3 and TRBJ2-5; the D gene is possibly TRBD2 (5 bases). Trimming left V 5 bases short and J 4 bases short, with 14 bases between. The CDR3 spans 14 residues. CDR1 and CDR2 from the germline V gene are SGHNT and YENEEA. The CDR3 sequence: CASSPRGRGETQYF. CDR3 coding DNA: TGTGCCAGCAGCCCACGCGGCCGGGGAGAGACCCAGTACTTC.

The V and J genes are TRBV5-1 and TRBJ1-6, with 7 nucleotides matching TRBD1. The CDR3 totals 20 residues. From germline, CDR1 is SGHRS and CDR2 YFSETQ. V lost 3 bases and J lost 9; bases outside the gene matches: 24. DNA for the CDR3: TGCGCCAGCAGCTCTGGTTTAATCGCAGGGGGAATTATTGCGGGTTCACCCCTCCACTTT. Its translation is CASSSGLIAGGIIAGSPLHF.

This chain connects TRBV6-4 to TRBJ2-2; 9 bases align to TRBD1. V lost 4 bases to trimming and J lost 3 bases; unmatched junction nucleotides: 3. CDR3 length: 15 amino acids. CDR1 MRHNA and CDR2 SNTAGT come from the germline V gene. The CDR3 is CASSGGQGDTGELFF. CDR3 bases: TGTGCCAGCAGTGGGGGACAGGGAGACACCGGGGAGCTGTTTTTT.

This chain uses TRBV28 with TRBJ1-2; weak D call: TRBD1 (6 bases). The CDR3 spans 15 residues. Germline V lookup: CDR1 MDHEN, CDR2 SYDVKM. Trimming removed 5 bases at V and 4 bases at J, with 17 bases between. CDR3 bases: TGTGCCAGCAGTGGAAGTTACAGGGTCTCCTATGGCTACACCTTC. Translating it yields CASSGSYRVSYGYTF.

This chain links TRBV27 with TRBJ1-5; D possibly corresponds to TRBD1 (5 bases). Germline CDR1 is MNHEY and CDR2 is SMNVEV (reference sequence). This CDR3 is 14 amino acids long. The V end was cut by 8 bases, the J end by 7 bases, with 18 bases between. The CDR3 DNA sequence: TGTGCCAGCTCAGGTGGGGGGGGGAGGCAGCCCCAGCATTTT. This translates into CASSGGGGRQPQHF.

The CDR3 sequence is CASSVTSGDTGELFF. CDR3 bases: TGTGCCAGCAGCGTCACTAGCGGGGACACCGGGGAGCTGTTTTTT. The rearrangement links TRBV9 to TRBJ2-2; 10 nucleotides align to TRBD2. Germline trimming cut 2 bases from V and 3 bases from J; bases unmatched to any gene: 1. This CDR3 has 15 residues. Per the germline V gene, CDR1 is SGDLS and CDR2 is YYNGEE.

The chain recombines TRBV7-2 with TRBJ2-3; 7 bases line up with TRBD1. Trimming took 4 bases from V and 0 from J; bases not matched to a gene: 4. Per the germline V gene, CDR1 is SGHTA and CDR2 is FQGNSA. The CDR3 is made up of 15 amino acids. The CDR3 here is CASSSYRGSTDTQYF. Here the CDR3 DNA reads TGTGCCAGCAGCTCCTACAGGGGCAGCACAGATACGCAGTATTTT.

This chain uses TRBV30 with TRBJ1-5; D is perhaps TRBD1 (6 bases). The CDR3 extends over 14 amino acids. Germline V gives CDR1 GTSNPN, CDR2 SVGIG (reference sequence). V was trimmed by 2 bases and J by 6 bases, leaving 14 bases between them. In nucleotides, the CDR3 is TGTGCCTGGAGTATTACAGGGATTGGTCAGCCCCAGCATTTT. It specifies CAWSITGIGQPQHF.

The chain joins TRBV7-9 to TRBJ1-1, with D unresolved. CDR3 size: 14 residues. Trimming shortened V by 2 bases and J by 2 bases, and 9 bases separated the two germline ends. Per germline, CDR1 SEHNR and CDR2 FQNEAQ (reference sequence). CDR3 nucleotide sequence: TGTGCCAGCAGCTTACAAACAGTTAACACTGAAGCTTTCTTT. This translates into CASSLQTVNTEAFF.

V is TRBV19 and J is TRBJ1-5; D is unresolved. Germline V lookup: CDR1 LNHDA, CDR2 SQIVND (reference sequence). The CDR3 totals 17 residues. V lost 0 bases to trimming and J lost 0 bases, with 12 bases between them. For the CDR3, the DNA is TGTGCCAGTAGTATAGATTCGGGGAGGATTAGCAATCAGCCCCAGCATTTT. This translates into CASSIDSGRISNQPQHF.